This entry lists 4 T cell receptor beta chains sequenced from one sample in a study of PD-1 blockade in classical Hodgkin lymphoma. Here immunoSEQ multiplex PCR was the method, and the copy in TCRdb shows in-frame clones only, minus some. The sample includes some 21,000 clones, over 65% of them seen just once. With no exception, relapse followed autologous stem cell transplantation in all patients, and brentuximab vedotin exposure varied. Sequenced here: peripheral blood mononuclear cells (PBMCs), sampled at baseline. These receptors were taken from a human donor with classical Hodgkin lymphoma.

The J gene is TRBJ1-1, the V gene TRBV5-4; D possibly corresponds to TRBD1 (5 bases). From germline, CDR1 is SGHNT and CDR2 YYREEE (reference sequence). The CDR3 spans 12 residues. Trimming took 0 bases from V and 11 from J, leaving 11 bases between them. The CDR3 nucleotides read TGTGCCAGCAGCTTGGAGGGCAGGGAGGCTTTCTTT. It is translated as CASSLEGREAFF.

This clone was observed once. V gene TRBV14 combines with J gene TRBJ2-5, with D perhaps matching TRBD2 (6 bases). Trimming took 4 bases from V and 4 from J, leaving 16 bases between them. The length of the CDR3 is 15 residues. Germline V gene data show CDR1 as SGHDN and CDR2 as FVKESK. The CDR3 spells CASSLTGGFLETQYF. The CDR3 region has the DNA TGTGCCAGCAGCCTAACTGGAGGGTTCCTAGAGACCCAGTACTTC. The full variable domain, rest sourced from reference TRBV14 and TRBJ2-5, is EAGVTQFPSHSVIEKGQTVTLRCDPISGHDNLYWYRRVMGKEIKFLLHFVKESKQDESGMPNNRFLAERTGGTYSTLKVQPAELEDSGVYFCASSLTGGFLETQYFGPGTRLLVL.

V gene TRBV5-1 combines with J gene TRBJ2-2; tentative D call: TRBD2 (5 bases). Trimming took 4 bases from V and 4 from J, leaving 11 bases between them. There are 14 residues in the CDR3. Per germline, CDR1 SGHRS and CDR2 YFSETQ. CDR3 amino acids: CASSAGISTGELFF. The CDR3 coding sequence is TGCGCCAGCAGCGCCGGGATATCCACCGGGGAGCTGTTTTTT.

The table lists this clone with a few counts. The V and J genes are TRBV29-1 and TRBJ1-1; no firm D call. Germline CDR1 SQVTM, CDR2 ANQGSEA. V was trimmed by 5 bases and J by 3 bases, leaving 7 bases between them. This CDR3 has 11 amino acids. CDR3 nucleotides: TGCAGCGTTCCGGTCTACACTGAAGCTTTCTTT. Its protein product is CSVPVYTEAFF.